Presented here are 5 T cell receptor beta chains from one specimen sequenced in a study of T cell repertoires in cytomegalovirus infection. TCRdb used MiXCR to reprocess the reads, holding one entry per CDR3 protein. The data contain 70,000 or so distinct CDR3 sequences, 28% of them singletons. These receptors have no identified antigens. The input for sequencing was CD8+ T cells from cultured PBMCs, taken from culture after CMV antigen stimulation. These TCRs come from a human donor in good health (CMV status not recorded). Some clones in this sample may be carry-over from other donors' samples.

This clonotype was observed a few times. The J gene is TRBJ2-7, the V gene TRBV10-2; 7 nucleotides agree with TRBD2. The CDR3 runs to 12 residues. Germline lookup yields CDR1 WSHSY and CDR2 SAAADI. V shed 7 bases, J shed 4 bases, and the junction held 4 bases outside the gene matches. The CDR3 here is CASTASGYEQYF. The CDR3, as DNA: TGCGCCAGCACGGCTAGCGGTTACGAGCAGTACTTC.

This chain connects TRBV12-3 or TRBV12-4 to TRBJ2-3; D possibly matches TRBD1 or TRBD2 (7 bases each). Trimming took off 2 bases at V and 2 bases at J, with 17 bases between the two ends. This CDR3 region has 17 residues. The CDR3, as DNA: TGTGCCAGCAGTTTATCGGGGGGACAGCTCTACACAGATACGCAGTATTTT. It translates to CASSLSGGQLYTDTQYF.

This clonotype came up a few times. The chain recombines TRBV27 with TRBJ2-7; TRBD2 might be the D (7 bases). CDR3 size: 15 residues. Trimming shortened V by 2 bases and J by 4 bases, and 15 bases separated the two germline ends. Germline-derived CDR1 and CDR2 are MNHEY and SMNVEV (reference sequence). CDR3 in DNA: TGTGCCAGCAGTTTAAGTGGGGGCGGGAGTTACGAGCAGTACTTC. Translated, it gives CASSLSGGGSYEQYF.

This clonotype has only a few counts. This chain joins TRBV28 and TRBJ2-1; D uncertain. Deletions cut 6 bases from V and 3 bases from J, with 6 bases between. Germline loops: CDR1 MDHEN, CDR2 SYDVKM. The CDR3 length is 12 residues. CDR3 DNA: TGTGCCAGCAGCACCTACTACAATGAGCAGTTCTTC. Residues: CASSTYYNEQFF.

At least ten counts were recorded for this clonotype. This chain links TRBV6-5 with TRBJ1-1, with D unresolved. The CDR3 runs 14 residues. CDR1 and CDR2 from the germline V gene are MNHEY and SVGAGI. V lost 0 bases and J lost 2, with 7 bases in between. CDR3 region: CASSYSFTNTEAFF. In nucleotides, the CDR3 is TGTGCCAGCAGTTACTCCTTTACAAACACTGAAGCTTTCTTT.